The 8 T cell receptor beta chains reported below all come from one sample, sequenced in a study of blood T cell repertoires in COVID-19. Clones were read by immunoSEQ multiplex PCR, and TCRdb kept only the in-frame ones, dropping some. The repertoire includes some 340,000 clones, roughly 87% of them detected once, and around 5% sits in the top ten. Specimen: PBMCs or T cells enriched from blood (not recorded which). The receptors stem from a woman aged 45-60 years who had recovered from COVID-19.

This chain joins TRBV19 and TRBJ1-2; 9 nucleotides align to TRBD1. The V and J ends lost 1 base and 3 bases, in that order; junction bases with no gene match: 3. The CDR3 covers 15 residues. CDR1 is LNHDA and CDR2 is SQIVND in the germline V gene (reference sequence). The CDR3 coding sequence is TGTGCCAGTAGTATAGCCGGACAGGGGTACTATGGCTACACCTTC. It encodes CASSIAGQGYYGYTF. The whole variable domain, remainder taken from reference TRBV19 and TRBJ1-2, is DGGITQSPKYLFRKEGQNVTLSCEQNLNHDAMYWYRQDPGQGLRLIYYSQIVNDFQKGDIAEGYSVSREKKESFPLTVTSAQKNPTAFYLCASSIAGQGYYGYTFGSGTRLTVV.

V gene TRBV7-6 combines with J gene TRBJ1-3, with 7 bases lining up with TRBD1. There are 15 residues in the CDR3. Per the germline V gene, CDR1 is SGHVS and CDR2 is FNYEAQ. V gave up 5 bases and J gave up 2 bases; unmatched junction bases: 6. In DNA, the CDR3 is TGTGCCAGCAGCCTTCAAACAGGGGCTGGAAACACCATATATTTT. Translating it yields CASSLQTGAGNTIYF.

The chain joins TRBV2 to TRBJ1-1, with D uncertain. Trimming left V 4 bases short and J 1 base short, with 7 bases between. Germline CDR1 and CDR2: SNHLY and FYNNEI. This CDR3 is built from 13 residues. The CDR3 nucleotides read TGTGCCAGCAGTGGAGAGCGGAACACTGAAGCTTTCTTT. This sequence encodes CASSGERNTEAFF.

The V gene is TRBV7-2, the J gene TRBJ1-3, with 11 positions matching TRBD1. V shed 11 bases, J shed 0 bases, and the junction held 9 bases outside the gene matches. The CDR3 has 16 amino acids. Germline lookup yields CDR1 SGHTA and CDR2 FQGNSA. This CDR3 is CASQLGTGGSGNTIYF. The CDR3 bases are TGTGCCTCCCAACTCGGGACAGGGGGCTCTGGAAACACCATATATTTT.

This chain joins TRBV7-2 and TRBJ2-7; 7 bases line up with TRBD2. With V trimmed by 2 bases and J by 3 bases, 7 bases remained unmatched. The germline gives CDR1 SGHTA, CDR2 FQGNSA. This CDR3 contains 15 residues. CDR3 region: CASSLRRELGYEQYF. The CDR3, as DNA: TGTGCCAGCAGCTTACGGCGGGAGTTGGGCTACGAGCAGTACTTC.

This sequence joins TRBV5-4 and TRBJ1-1; 11 bases agree with TRBD1. V dropped 4 bases and J dropped 4; count of bases not matched to a gene: 6. Germline loops: CDR1 SGHNT, CDR2 YYREEE (reference sequence). This CDR3 comprises 15 residues. As DNA, the CDR3 is TGTGCCAGCAGCGACGCAGGGACAGGGGGCACTGAAGCTTTCTTT. Protein sequence: CASSDAGTGGTEAFF.

The gene calls are TRBV6-5 and TRBJ1-1, with no clear D. V was shortened by 7 bases and J by 0 bases, with 12 bases between the two germline ends. CDR1 is MNHEY, CDR2 SVGAGI, per germline. CDR3 size: 14 residues. The CDR3 DNA reads TGTGCCAGCAACGAGGGCCTAATGAACACTGAAGCTTTCTTT. Its protein product is CASNEGLMNTEAFF.

V is TRBV19 and J is TRBJ1-2; 10 nucleotides align to TRBD1. The junction had 6 bases not matched to a gene; V was cut back by 4 bases and J by 4 bases. The CDR3 length is 15 residues. Germline values: CDR1 LNHDA, CDR2 SQIVND (reference sequence). CDR3 region: CASSTTGGGGYGYTF. The CDR3 DNA is TGTGCCAGTAGTACGACAGGGGGCGGGGGCTATGGCTACACCTTC.